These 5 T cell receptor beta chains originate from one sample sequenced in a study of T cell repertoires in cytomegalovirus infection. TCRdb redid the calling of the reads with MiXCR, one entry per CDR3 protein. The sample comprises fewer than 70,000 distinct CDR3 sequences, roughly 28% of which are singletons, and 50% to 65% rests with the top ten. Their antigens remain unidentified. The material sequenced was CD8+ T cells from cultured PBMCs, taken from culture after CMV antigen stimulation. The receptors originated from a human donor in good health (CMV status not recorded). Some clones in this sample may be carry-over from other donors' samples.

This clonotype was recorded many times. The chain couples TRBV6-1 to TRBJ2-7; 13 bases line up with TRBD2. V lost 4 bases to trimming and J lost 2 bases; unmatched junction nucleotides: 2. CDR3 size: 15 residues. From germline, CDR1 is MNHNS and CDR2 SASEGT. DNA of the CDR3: TGTGCCAGCAGTGTGGGACTAGCGGGACCCTACGAGCAGTACTTC. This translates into CASSVGLAGPYEQYF.

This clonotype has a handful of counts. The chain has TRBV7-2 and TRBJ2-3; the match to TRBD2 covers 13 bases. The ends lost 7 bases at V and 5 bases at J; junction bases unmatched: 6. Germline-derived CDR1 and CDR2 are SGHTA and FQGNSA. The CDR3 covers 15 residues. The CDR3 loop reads CASIALAGGLDTQYF. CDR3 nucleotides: TGTGCCAGCATCGCACTAGCGGGAGGGCTAGATACGCAGTATTTT.

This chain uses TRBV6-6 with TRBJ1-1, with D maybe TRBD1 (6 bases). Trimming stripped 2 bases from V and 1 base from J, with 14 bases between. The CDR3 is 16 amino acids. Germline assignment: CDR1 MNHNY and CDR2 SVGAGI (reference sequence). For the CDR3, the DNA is TGTGCCAGCAGTTACAGGGGGTCCGGGAAGAACACTGAAGCTTTCTTT. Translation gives CASSYRGSGKNTEAFF.

The CDR3 DNA reads as TGCAGTGCTAGTTTGGCAATCTACACAGATACGCAGTATTTT. Translating it yields CSASLAIYTDTQYF. This chain links TRBV20-1 with TRBJ2-3; D gene ambiguous. Germline CDR1 DFQATT, CDR2 SNEGSKA (reference sequence). The V gene lost 3 bases and the J gene lost 2 bases, with 12 bases spanning the gap. This CDR3 region has 14 residues.

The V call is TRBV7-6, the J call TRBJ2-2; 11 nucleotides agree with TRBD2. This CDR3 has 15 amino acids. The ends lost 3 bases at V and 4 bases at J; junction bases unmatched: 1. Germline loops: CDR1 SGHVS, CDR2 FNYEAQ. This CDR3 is CASSFSGGATGELFF. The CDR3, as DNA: TGTGCCAGCAGCTTTAGCGGGGGGGCCACCGGGGAGCTGTTTTTT.